The present T cell receptor beta chain was sequenced within a study of T-cell memory formation after mild COVID-19. This clonotype appeared a few times. TCRdb itself ran the 5' RACE reads through MiXCR, one entry per CDR3 protein. The profile shows 300,000 to 400,000 distinct CDR3 sequences, approximately 27% of them singletons. Sequenced material: PBMCs or a T cell subset sorted from them (not recorded which). The receptor was derived from an adult woman who had mild COVID-19 (a few samples of this study predate the infection). Cell type and time point are not known.

The CDR3 bases are TGTGCCAGCAGTCCGGGACAGGCGGGCGTATACGAGCAGTACTTC. Amino acid sequence: CASSPGQAGVYEQYF. J is TRBJ2-7 and V is TRBV12-3 or TRBV12-4; TRBD1 matches at 8 bases. Trimming removed 5 bases from V and 4 bases from J; junction bases left unmatched: 10. CDR3 length: 15 amino acids.